The clone carrying this T cell receptor beta chain occurred many times. Trimming shortened V by 4 bases and J by 8 bases, and 8 bases separated the two germline ends. The CDR3 spans 12 residues. This sample was included in a study of regulatory T cells in long-lasting Graves disease. Researchers made TCR beta libraries by using iRepertoire HTBI primers and running Arm-PCR on CDR3 regions. TCRdb reanalysed the multiplex PCR reads using MiXCR and keeps one entry per CDR3 protein. The data hold 350,000 to 500,000 distinct CDR3 sequences, with about 14% observed a single time. Time point noted: newly diagnosed GD, antithyroid drugs for less than 3 months. PBMC RNA was the source of the TCR library. These same data were also listed under a study on T cells in Graves' hyperthyroidism and ophthalmopathy. That work adds: Appearing also in blood were most of the thyroid clonotypes expanded above 0.001.

The starting material was peripheral blood mononuclear cells (PBMCs), obtained at new diagnosis, from a patient treated with antithyroid drugs. This chain uses TRBV12-3 or TRBV12-4 with TRBJ2-2; TRBD2 might be the D (6 bases). This TCR derives from a woman in her 50s with Graves disease. The CDR3 sequence is CASSWRAGELFF. The CDR3 coding sequence is TGTGCCAGCAGTTGGAGGGCGGGGGAGCTGTTTTTT.